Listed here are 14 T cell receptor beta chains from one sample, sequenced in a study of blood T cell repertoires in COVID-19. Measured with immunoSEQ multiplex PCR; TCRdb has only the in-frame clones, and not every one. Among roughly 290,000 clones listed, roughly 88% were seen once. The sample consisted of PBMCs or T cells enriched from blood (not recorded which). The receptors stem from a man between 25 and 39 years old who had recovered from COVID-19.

This CDR3 is CASSLFSGHVITEAFF. DNA of the CDR3: TGTGCCAGCAGCTTATTCTCAGGGCACGTTATCACTGAAGCTTTCTTT. This sequence joins TRBV7-9 and TRBJ1-1; perhaps TRBD1 as D (5 bases). V lost 2 bases, J lost 4 bases, and 17 bases lay in between. The CDR3 runs to 16 residues. Germline CDR1 is SEHNR and CDR2 is FQNEAQ (reference sequence).

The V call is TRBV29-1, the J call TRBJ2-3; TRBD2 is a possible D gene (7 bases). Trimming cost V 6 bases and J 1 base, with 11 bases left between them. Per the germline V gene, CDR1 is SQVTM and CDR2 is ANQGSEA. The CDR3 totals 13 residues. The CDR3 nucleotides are TGCAGCGTGAGGGGGAGGGGCACAGATACGCAGTATTTT. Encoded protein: CSVRGRGTDTQYF.

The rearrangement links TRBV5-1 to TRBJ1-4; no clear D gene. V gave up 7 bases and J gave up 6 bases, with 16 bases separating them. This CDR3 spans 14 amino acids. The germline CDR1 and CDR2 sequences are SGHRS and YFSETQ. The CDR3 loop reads CASSEAGQDEKLFF. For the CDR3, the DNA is TGCGCCAGCTCGGAGGCAGGTCAAGATGAAAAACTGTTTTTT. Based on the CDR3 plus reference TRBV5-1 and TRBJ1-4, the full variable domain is KAGVTQTPRYLIKTRGQQVTLSCSPISGHRSVSWYQQTPGQGLQFLFEYFSETQRNKGNFPGRFSGRQFSNSRSEMNVSTLELGDSALYLCASSEAGQDEKLFFGSGTQLSVL.

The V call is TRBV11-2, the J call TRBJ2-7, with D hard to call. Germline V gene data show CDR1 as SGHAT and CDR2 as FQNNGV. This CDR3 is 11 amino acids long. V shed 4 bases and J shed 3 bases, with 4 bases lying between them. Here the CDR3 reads CASSSFYEQYF. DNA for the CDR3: TGTGCCAGCAGCTCCTTCTACGAGCAGTACTTC.

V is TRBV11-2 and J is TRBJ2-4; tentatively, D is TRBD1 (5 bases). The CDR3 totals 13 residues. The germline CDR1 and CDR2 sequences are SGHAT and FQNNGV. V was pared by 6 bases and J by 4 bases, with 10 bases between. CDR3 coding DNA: TGTGCCAGCAGAGACAGCCCGAAAAACATTCAGTACTTC. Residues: CASRDSPKNIQYF.

The CDR3 DNA sequence: TGTGCCAGCAGCTTAACTGCAGGGAAAGAGACCCAGTACTTC. It codes for CASSLTAGKETQYF. J is TRBJ2-5 and V is TRBV7-9; D perhaps matches TRBD1 (5 bases). Trimming cost V 2 bases and J 3 bases, with 10 bases left between them. This CDR3 contains 14 residues. Germline V gene sequence: CDR1 SEHNR, CDR2 FQNEAQ (reference sequence).

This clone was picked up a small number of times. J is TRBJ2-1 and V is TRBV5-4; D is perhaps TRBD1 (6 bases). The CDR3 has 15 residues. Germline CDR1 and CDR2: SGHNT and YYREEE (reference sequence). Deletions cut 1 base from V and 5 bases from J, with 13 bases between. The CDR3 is CASSLLAQGNNEQFF. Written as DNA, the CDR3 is TGTGCCAGCAGCTTGCTCGCACAGGGAAACAATGAGCAGTTCTTC.

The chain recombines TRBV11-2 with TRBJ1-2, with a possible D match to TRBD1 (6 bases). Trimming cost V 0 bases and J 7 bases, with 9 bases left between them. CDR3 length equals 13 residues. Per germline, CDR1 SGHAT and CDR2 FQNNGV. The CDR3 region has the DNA TGTGCCAGCAGCTTAGAAGGACAGCGTGGCTACACCTTC. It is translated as CASSLEGQRGYTF.

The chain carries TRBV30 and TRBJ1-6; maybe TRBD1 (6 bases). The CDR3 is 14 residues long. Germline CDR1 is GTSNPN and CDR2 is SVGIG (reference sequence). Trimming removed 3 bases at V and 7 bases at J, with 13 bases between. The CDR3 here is CAWREQGRNSPLHF. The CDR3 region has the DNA TGTGCCTGGAGAGAACAGGGTCGGAATTCACCCCTCCACTTT.

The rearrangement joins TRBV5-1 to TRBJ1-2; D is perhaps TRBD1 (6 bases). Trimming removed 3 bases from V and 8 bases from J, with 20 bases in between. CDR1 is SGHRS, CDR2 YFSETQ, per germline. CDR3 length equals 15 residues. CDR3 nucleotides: TGCGCCAGCAGCTCCCGCGGACAGAAAGGGAGCGGCTACACCTTC. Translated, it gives CASSSRGQKGSGYTF.

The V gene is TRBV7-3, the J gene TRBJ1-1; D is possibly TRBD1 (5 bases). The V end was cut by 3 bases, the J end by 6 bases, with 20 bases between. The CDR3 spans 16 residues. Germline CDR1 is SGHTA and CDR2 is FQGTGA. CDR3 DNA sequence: TGTGCCAGCAGCTTGACGCCAGTTGCGGGGACCTCTGAAGCTTTCTTT. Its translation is CASSLTPVAGTSEAFF.

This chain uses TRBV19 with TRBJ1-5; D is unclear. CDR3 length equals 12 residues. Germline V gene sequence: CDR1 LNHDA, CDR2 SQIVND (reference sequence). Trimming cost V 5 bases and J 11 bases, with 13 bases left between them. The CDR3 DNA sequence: TGTGCCAGTAGTCCTGCAGGTGCGACCCAGCATTTT. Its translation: CASSPAGATQHF.

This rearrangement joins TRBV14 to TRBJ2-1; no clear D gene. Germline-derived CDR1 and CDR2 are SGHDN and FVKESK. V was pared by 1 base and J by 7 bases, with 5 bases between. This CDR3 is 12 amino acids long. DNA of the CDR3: TGTGCCAGCAGCCAAGCTCCGAATGAGCAGTTCTTC. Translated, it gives CASSQAPNEQFF.

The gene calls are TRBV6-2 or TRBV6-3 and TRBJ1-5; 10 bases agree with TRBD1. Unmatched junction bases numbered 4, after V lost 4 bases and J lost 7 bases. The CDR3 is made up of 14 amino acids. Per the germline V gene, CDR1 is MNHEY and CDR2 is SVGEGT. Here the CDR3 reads CASSSGTGEQPQHF. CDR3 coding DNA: TGTGCCAGCAGTTCCGGGACAGGGGAACAGCCCCAGCATTTT.